This T cell receptor (beta chain) was recorded in a study of blood T cell repertoires in COVID-19. Participants' reported clinical history set cohort assignment. What the recovered Cohort 3 donors had was two negative PCRs, clearance, or symptom resolution. Assay used: immunoSEQ multiplex PCR; TCRdb lists only in-frame clones, some missing. The sample consists of under 250,000 clones, about nine tenths of them appearing once. Details on this clone: Other DNA sequences of this sample code for an identical CDR3.

The receptor comes from a man aged 35-49 years who had recovered from COVID-19. Sequencing was performed on PBMCs or T cells enriched from blood (not recorded which).

CDR3 coding DNA: TGTGCCAGCGAATGGACTAGCGGGGGGGCTAGAGGGTCCTACAATGAGCAGTTCTTC. This sequence encodes CASEWTSGGARGSYNEQFF. The chain is built from TRBV21-1 and TRBJ2-1; TRBD2 is the table's D call and was not checked against the DNA. TRBV21-1 is noted as a pseudogene. CDR3 length: 19 residues.